This T cell receptor (beta chain) appears in the sequencing data of a study of blood T cell repertoires in COVID-19 (dated by TCRdb to between 2020 and 2021). For context, the study as a whole: Samples covering the acute and convalescent phases of COVID-19 were provided by collaborators in the United States, Italy and Spain. Nearly every sample came with metadata listing a de-identified subject ID, COVID-19 status, age in years and sex. Deeply sampled blood TCRbeta repertoires from subjects exposed to, actively infected with, or recovered from COVID-19 were included in the dataset. Where available, HLA class I and class II types were obtained from metadata supplied by the sample provider rather than from assay-based typing. The material from the prospective study consisted of cDNA or gDNA derived from T cells, B-cell-depleted T cells, or PBMCs. The repertoires were released in a freely available public database meant as a resource for research on the immune response to SARS-CoV-2. Samples came from the ongoing ImmuneRACE study (first 160 participants) plus 1,254 subjects from 6 global collaborators.

TCRbeta CDR3 regions were amplified from genomic DNA by means of the immunoSEQ Assay, a bias-controlled multiplex PCR. As for the original processing: Nucleated cell counts per sample were estimated from amplification of reference gene primers within the assay. To quantify the absolute abundance of each unique TCRbeta CDR3 rearrangement, sequence reads were collapsed and filtered. For each sample, productive Simpson clonality was calculated by taking the square root of Simpson's diversity index across productive rearrangements. The source is immuneACCESS, and TCRdb retained only in-frame sequences with V and J called. Part of the clones is not carried over; for the studies checked, unresolved V genes explain less than half of this, and the remainder is unexplained. For V, J and clone size, that table is used; D and trimming come from the DNA. For this sample there are tens of thousands of clones; about three quarters appear just once. The ten largest clonotypes hold approximately 20% of the sample.

As regards this clone: The clone's antigen remains unknown. Base qualities are not provided; no much larger clone lies one nucleotide away.

Collaborating institutions collected whole blood in K2EDTA tubes following their own protocols. For TCRbeta analysis, collaborator samples were shipped as frozen whole blood, as isolated PBMCs, or as DNA extracted from either sample type. Study-wide findings and limitations: The amount of clinical and demographic metadata varied by source and participant and was provided uncurated.

Including cysteine and phenylalanine, the CDR3 has 13 amino acids. CDR3 DNA is the only sequence kept; it has 39 bases, read in frame from the first base. V loses 2 bases, J loses 5 bases, and the germline ends lie 9 bases apart. CDR1 and CDR2 are drawn from the germline V gene: MNHNS, SASEGT. The rearrangement combines TRBV6-1 with TRBJ1-1; TRBD1 could be the D gene, as 5 bases match. This clonotype originated in a man in his fifties with active or convalescent COVID-19. The sequenced material came from peripheral blood. The CDR3 in this case is CASSETGETEAFF. The nucleotide sequence reads as follows: TGTGCCAGCAGTGAAACGGGGGAGACTGAAGCTTTCTTT.